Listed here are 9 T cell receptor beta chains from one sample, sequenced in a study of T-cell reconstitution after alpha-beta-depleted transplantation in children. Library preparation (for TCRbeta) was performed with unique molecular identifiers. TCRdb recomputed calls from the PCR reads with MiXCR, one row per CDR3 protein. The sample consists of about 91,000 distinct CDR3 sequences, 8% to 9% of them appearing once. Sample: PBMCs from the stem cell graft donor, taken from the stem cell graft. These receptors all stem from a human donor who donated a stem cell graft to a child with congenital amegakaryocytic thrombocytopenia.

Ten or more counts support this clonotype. CDR3 loop: CASSLDLIRSTDTQYF. The CDR3 DNA reads as TGTGCCAGCAGCTTAGATTTGATCCGGAGCACAGATACGCAGTATTTT. This sequence joins TRBV7-9 and TRBJ2-3, with unresolved D. Germline V gene lookup returns CDR1 SEHNR and CDR2 FQNEAQ (reference sequence). Trimming stripped 1 base from V and 0 bases from J, with 11 bases between. The CDR3 is 16 amino acids.

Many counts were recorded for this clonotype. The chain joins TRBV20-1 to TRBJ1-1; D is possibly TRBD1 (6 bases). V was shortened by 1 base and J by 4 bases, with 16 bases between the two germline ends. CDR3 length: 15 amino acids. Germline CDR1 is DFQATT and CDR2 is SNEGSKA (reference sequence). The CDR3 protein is CSARGMLRGATEAFF. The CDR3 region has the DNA TGCAGTGCTAGAGGGATGTTGAGGGGGGCCACTGAAGCTTTCTTT.

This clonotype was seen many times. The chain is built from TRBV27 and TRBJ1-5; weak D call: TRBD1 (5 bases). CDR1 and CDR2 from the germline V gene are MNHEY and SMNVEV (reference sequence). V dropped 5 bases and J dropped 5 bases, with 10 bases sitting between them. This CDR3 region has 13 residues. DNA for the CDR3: TGTGCCAGCAGTAAAGGCAGGGATCAGCCCCAGCATTTT. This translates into CASSKGRDQPQHF.

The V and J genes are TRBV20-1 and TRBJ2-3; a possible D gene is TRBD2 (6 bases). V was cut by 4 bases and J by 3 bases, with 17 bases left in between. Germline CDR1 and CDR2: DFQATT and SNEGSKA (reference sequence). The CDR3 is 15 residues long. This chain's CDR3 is CSAILNSGHTDTQYF. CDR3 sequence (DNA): TGCAGTGCTATCCTAAATAGCGGACATACAGATACGCAGTATTTT.

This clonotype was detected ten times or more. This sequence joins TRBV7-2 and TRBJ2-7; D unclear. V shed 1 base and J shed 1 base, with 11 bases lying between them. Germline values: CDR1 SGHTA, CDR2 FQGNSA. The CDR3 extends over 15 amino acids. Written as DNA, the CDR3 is TGTGCCAGCAGCTTAGGTACCAGATCGTCCTACGAGCAGTACTTC. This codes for CASSLGTRSSYEQYF.

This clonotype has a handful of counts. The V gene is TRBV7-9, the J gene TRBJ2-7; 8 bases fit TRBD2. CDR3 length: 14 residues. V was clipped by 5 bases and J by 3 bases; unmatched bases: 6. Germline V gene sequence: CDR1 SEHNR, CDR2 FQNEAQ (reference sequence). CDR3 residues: CASSPRREVYEQYF. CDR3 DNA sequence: TGTGCCAGCAGCCCAAGGCGGGAGGTCTACGAGCAGTACTTC.

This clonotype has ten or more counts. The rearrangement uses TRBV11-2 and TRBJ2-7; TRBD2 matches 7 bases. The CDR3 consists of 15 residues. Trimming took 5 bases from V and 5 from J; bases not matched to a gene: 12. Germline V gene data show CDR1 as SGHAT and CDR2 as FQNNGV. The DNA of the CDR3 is TGTGCCAGCAGCGCCGAATCGCGGGAGTTCGACGAGCAGTACTTC. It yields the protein CASSAESREFDEQYF.

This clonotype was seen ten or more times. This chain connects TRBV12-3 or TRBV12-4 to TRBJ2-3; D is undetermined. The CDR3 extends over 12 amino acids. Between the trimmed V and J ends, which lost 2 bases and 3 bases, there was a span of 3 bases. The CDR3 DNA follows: TGTGCCAGCAGTTTAATGACAGATACGCAGTATTTT. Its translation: CASSLMTDTQYF.

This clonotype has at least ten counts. CDR3 DNA: TGTGCCAGCAGCTTTGGCATCGACAATGAGCAGTTCTTC. Translated, it gives CASSFGIDNEQFF. The chain has TRBV7-2 and TRBJ2-1, with no clear D. The CDR3 extends over 13 amino acids. The V end lost 3 bases, the J end lost 5 bases, and 8 bases lay between the germline ends. Germline V gives CDR1 SGHTA, CDR2 FQGNSA.